This T cell receptor (beta chain) was captured by sequencing in a study of cytomegalovirus exposure and HLA in healthy donors. Study results and limitations: Later genetic work tied a missense DCLRE1C variant to beta-chain V and J trimming. Another analysis was done later, and it associated more than 15,000 TCR beta sequences with HLA alleles at 0.05 false discovery rate.

Of note for this clone: The antigen remains unidentified.

Each of the donors was a healthy bone marrow donor. Researchers ran the PCR with 60 Vbeta and 13 Jbeta primers. Assay used: immunoSEQ multiplex PCR; TCRdb lists only in-frame clones, some missing. The table lists over 130,000 clones, around 66% of them singletons. The TCR sequence derives from a woman aged 55-70 years in good health and CMV-seronegative. The sequencing input was PBMCs.

CDR3 amino acids: CASSIDRANTEAFF. The CDR3 DNA follows: TGTGCCAGTAGTATTGACAGGGCGAACACTGAAGCTTTCTTT. This rearrangement joins TRBV19 to TRBJ1-1; 7 bases agree with TRBD1. CDR1 LNHDA and CDR2 SQIVND come from the germline V gene (reference sequence). Trimming cost V 3 bases and J 1 base; bases outside gene matches: 2. This CDR3 comprises 14 residues.